What follows are 13 T cell receptor beta chains derived from one specimen sequenced in a study of cytotoxic CD8 clonotypes in ibrutinib-treated CLL (dated by TCRdb to about 2021). The label giving this sample's time point can be read as: roughly 2 years on ibrutinib. The library relied on the immunoSEQ multiplex PCR assay. This is the immuneACCESS table as TCRdb keeps it, with only in-frame sequences that have V and J called. A part of the clones is gone; compared with another copy, unresolved V genes explain less than half, and the rest is unexplained. For this sample the table gives approximately 53,000 clones, of which less than 85% were detected only once. In total, the top ten clones hold over 20% of the sample. The sample consisted of PBMCs, taken after 24 months of ibrutinib treatment. The receptor set was obtained from a human donor with chronic lymphocytic leukemia.

The rearrangement links TRBV9 to TRBJ2-1, with TRBD2 matching 12 bases. In germline, CDR1 is SGDLS, CDR2 YYNGEE. The length of the CDR3 is 15 residues. V lost 2 bases to trimming and J lost 5 bases; unmatched junction nucleotides: 2. The CDR3, as DNA: TGTGCCAGCAGCGTGACTAGCGGGAGCCACAATGAGCAGTTCTTC. Amino acid sequence: CASSVTSGSHNEQFF.

CDR3 in amino acids: CASSAWTGEWGYTF. As DNA, the CDR3 is TGTGCCAGCAGCGCCTGGACAGGGGAGTGGGGCTACACCTTC. This chain connects TRBV5-6 to TRBJ1-2; 9 bases line up with TRBD1. Germline V lookup: CDR1 SGHDT, CDR2 YYEEEE. The CDR3 contains 14 residues. Trimming took 4 bases from V and 8 from J; bases not matched to a gene: 9.

CDR3 loop: CASSLYSSMNTEAFF. CDR3 nucleotides: TGTGCCAGCAGCTTATACTCCTCCATGAACACTGAAGCTTTCTTT. V gene TRBV7-9 combines with J gene TRBJ1-1; D is uncertain. V was pared by 2 bases and J by 0 bases, with 10 bases between. The CDR3 runs 15 residues. Per germline, CDR1 SEHNR and CDR2 FQNEAQ (reference sequence).

This clone was counted a single time. This rearrangement joins TRBV7-9 to TRBJ2-5; no clear D. V lost 2 bases to trimming and J lost 2 bases, with 18 bases between them. The CDR3 length is 17 residues. Germline V CDR1 and CDR2: SEHNR, FQNEAQ (reference sequence). The CDR3 bases are TGTGCCAGCAGCTTACGGGCTACCTTACTAACACAAGAGACCCAGTACTTC. Translated: CASSLRATLLTQETQYF.

The rearrangement joins TRBV10-3 to TRBJ1-1; 8 positions agree with TRBD1. Germline CDR1 and CDR2: ENHRY and SYGVKD. The CDR3 has 15 residues. V trimming: 10 bases; J trimming: 1 base; junction bases outside the gene matches: 11. The CDR3 DNA reads TGTGCCACTATAATGGCGACAGGGGAGAACACTGAAGCTTTCTTT. Translating it yields CATIMATGENTEAFF.

The CDR3 DNA reads TGTGCATGCTCCCGGACTAGTTACGAGCAGTACTTC. It translates to CACSRTSYEQYF. This rearrangement joins TRBV28 to TRBJ2-7; 7 nucleotides line up with TRBD2. CDR1 MDHEN and CDR2 SYDVKM come from the germline V gene. The CDR3 has 12 amino acids.

J is TRBJ1-1 and V is TRBV18; D is ambiguous. Germline CDR1 is KGHSH and CDR2 is LQKENI. V was trimmed by 0 bases and J by 4 bases, leaving 9 bases between them. The CDR3 is 14 residues long. DNA of the CDR3: TGTGCCAGCTCACCACCATCAGTTGGCACTGAAGCTTTCTTT. It translates to CASSPPSVGTEAFF.

CDR3 in DNA: TGTGCCAGCAGTCATGGGACAGGGGCTGGGGGAGAGACCCAGTACTTC. Translating it yields CASSHGTGAGGETQYF. This chain links TRBV27 with TRBJ2-5, with 10 bases matching TRBD1. Per the germline V gene, CDR1 is MNHEY and CDR2 is SMNVEV (reference sequence). The trim removed 5 bases at V and 4 bases at J, leaving 10 bases unmatched. CDR3 length: 16 residues.

J is TRBJ2-7 and V is TRBV4-1; the match to TRBD1 covers 7 bases. The CDR3 loop spans 16 amino acids. V lost 1 base, J lost 0 bases, and 6 bases stayed unmatched. Germline V gives CDR1 MGHRA, CDR2 YSYEKL. DNA of the CDR3: TGCGCCAGCAGCCAAGGAGAGGGGGCTCCCTCCTACGAGCAGTACTTC. Amino acid sequence: CASSQGEGAPSYEQYF.

This rearrangement joins TRBV7-9 to TRBJ1-5; TRBD1 is a possible D gene (6 bases). CDR1 SEHNR and CDR2 FQNEAQ come from the germline V gene (reference sequence). Trimming cost V 5 bases and J 2 bases, with 22 bases left between them. The CDR3 totals 18 residues. In nucleotides, the CDR3 is TGTGCCAGCAGCAGGGGAGGGGGACCCGTCTTGGGCAATCAGCCCCAGCATTTT. Encoded protein: CASSRGGGPVLGNQPQHF.

The chain links TRBV27 to TRBJ2-1; TRBD2 matches at 13 bases. The CDR3 is 15 residues long. Germline loops: CDR1 MNHEY, CDR2 SMNVEV (reference sequence). Trimming took 5 bases from V and 6 from J; bases not matched to a gene: 4. In DNA form, the CDR3 reads TGTGCCAGCAGTGGTGGGACTAGCGGGACCAATGAGCAGTTCTTC. Its protein is CASSGGTSGTNEQFF.

The chain couples TRBV11-2 to TRBJ2-5; D perhaps matches TRBD1 (6 bases). The germline V gene has CDR1 SGHAT and CDR2 FQNNGV. The ends were cut back, 4 bases at V and 4 bases at J, with 19 bases in the middle. CDR3 length: 16 amino acids. The CDR3 loop reads CASSSASGEGGETQYF. The CDR3 DNA reads as TGTGCCAGCAGCTCCGCATCAGGGGAAGGGGGAGAGACCCAGTACTTC. The full variable domain, with the rest looked up from reference TRBV11-2 and TRBJ2-5, is EAGVAQSPRYKIIEKRQSVAFWCNPISGHATLYWYQQILGQGPKLLIQFQNNGVVDDSQLPKDRFSAERLKGVDSTLKIQPAKLEDSAVYLCASSSASGEGGETQYFGPGTRLLVL.

V and J are TRBV10-1 and TRBJ2-2; weak D call: TRBD2 (6 bases). Trimming took 6 bases from V and 2 from J, leaving 10 bases between them. CDR1 is WNHNN, CDR2 SYGVQD, per germline (reference sequence). The length of the CDR3 is 14 residues. CDR3 sequence reads: CASRGSGNTGELFF. As DNA, the CDR3 is TGCGCCAGCAGGGGTAGCGGAAACACCGGGGAGCTGTTTTTT.